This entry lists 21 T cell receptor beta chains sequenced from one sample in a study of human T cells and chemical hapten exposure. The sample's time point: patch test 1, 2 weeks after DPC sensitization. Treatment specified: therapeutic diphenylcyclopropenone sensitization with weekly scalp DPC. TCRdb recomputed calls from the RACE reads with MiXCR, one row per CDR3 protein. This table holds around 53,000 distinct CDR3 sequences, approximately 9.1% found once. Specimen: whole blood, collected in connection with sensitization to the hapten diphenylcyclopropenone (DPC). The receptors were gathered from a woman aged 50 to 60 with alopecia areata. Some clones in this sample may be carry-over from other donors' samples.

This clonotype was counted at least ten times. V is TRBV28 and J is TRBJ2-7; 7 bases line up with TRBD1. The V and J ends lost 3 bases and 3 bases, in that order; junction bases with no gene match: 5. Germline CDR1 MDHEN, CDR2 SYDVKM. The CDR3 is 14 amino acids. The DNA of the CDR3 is TGTGCCAGCAGTTTGGTACAGGGGCGCTACGAGCAGTACTTC. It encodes CASSLVQGRYEQYF.

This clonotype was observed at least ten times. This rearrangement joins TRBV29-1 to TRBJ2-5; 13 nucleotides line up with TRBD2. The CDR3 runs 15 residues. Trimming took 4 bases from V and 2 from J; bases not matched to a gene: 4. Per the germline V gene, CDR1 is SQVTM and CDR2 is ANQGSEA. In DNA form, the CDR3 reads TGCAGCGTTGCACTAGCGGGAGGGCCGCAAGAGACCCAGTACTTC. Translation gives CSVALAGGPQETQYF.

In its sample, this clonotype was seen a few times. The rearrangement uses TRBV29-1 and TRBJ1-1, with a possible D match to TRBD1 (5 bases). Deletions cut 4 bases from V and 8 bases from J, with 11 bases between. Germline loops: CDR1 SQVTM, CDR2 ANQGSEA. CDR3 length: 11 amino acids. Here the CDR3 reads CSVVGRGEAFF. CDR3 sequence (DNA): TGCAGCGTTGTGGGGCGCGGGGAAGCTTTCTTT.

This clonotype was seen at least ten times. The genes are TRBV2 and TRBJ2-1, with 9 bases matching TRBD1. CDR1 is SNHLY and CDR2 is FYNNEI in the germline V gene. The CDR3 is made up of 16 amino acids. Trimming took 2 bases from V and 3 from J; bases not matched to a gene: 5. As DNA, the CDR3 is TGTGCCAGCAGTGAAATCGGACAGGGGTACTACAATGAGCAGTTCTTC. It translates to CASSEIGQGYYNEQFF.

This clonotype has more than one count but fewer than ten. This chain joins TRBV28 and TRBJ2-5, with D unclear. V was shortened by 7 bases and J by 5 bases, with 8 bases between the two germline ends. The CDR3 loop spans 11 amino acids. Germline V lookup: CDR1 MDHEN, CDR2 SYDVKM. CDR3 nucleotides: TGTGCCAGCAATGGCTTTGAGACCCAGTACTTC. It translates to CASNGFETQYF.

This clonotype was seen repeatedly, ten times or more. The CDR3 coding sequence is TGTGCCAGCAGCTTAGGTCAGGGACAGGGACCAGCTTTCTTT. Its translation: CASSLGQGQGPAFF. This rearrangement joins TRBV7-6 to TRBJ1-1; TRBD1 matches at 9 bases. CDR3 length equals 14 residues. The V gene end was trimmed by 1 base and the J gene end by 10 bases; junction bases not matched to a gene: 7. Germline V CDR1 and CDR2: SGHVS, FNYEAQ.

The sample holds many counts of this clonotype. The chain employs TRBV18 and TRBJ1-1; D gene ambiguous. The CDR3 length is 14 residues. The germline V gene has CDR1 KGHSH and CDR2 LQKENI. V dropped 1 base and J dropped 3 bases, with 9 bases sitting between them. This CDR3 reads CASSPQVMDTEAFF. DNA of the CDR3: TGTGCCAGCTCACCACAGGTGATGGACACTGAAGCTTTCTTT. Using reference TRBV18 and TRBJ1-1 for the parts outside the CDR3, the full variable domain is NAGVMQNPRHLVRRRGQEARLRCSPMKGHSHVYWYRQLPEEGLKFMVYLQKENIIDESGMPKERFSAEFPKEGPSILRIQQVVRGDSAAYFCASSPQVMDTEAFFGQGTRLTVV.

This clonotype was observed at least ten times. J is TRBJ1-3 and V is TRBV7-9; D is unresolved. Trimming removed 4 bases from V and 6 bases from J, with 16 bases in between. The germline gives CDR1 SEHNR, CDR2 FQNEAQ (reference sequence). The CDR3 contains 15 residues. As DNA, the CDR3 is TGTGCCAGCAGCTACGGTGGAGCGCGCCCAAACACCATATATTTT. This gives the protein CASSYGGARPNTIYF.

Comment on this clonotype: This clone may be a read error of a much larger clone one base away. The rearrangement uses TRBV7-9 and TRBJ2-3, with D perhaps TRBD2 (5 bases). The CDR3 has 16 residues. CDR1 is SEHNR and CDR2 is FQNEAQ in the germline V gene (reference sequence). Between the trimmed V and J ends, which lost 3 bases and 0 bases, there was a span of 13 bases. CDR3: CASSLSVGESTDTQYF. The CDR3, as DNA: TGTGCCAGCAGCTTGAGTGTGGGAGAAAGCACAGATACGCAGTATTTT.

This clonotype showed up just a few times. In DNA form, the CDR3 reads TGCAGTGCTAGAGATCCTAAGACAGGGGGTGGCTACACCTTC. This encodes CSARDPKTGGGYTF. The genes are TRBV20-1 and TRBJ1-2, with 9 bases matching TRBD1. With 0 bases clipped from V and 7 bases from J, the junction kept 6 bases outside the gene matches. This CDR3 spans 14 amino acids. Germline V lookup: CDR1 DFQATT, CDR2 SNEGSKA (reference sequence).

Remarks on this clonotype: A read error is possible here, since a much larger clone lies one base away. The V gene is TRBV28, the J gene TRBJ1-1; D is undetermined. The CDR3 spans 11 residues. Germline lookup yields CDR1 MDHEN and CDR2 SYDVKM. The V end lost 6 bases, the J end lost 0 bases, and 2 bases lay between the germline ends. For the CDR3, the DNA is TGTGCCAGCAGGTTGAACACTGAAGCTTTCTTT. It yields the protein CASRLNTEAFF. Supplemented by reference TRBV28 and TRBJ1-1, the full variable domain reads DVKVTQSSRYLVKRTGEKVFLECVQDMDHENMFWYRQDPGLGLRLIYFSYDVKMKEKGDIPEGYSVSREKKERFSLILESASTNQTSMYLCASRLNTEAFFGQGTRLTVV.

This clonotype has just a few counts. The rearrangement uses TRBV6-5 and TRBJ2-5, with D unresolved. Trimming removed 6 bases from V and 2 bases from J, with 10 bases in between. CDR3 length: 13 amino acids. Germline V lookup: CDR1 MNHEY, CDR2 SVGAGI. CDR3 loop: CASSRLLQETQYF. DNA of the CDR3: TGTGCCAGCAGCCGACTGTTACAAGAGACCCAGTACTTC.

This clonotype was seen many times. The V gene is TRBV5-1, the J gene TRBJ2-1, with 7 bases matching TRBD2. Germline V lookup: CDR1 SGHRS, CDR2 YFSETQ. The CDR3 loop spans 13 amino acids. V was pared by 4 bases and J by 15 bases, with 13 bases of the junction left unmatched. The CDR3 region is CASSPISAGVLFF. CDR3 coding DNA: TGCGCCAGCAGCCCTATATCCGCGGGAGTTCTGTTCTTC. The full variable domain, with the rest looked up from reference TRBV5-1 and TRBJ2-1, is KAGVTQTPRYLIKTRGQQVTLSCSPISGHRSVSWYQQTPGQGLQFLFEYFSETQRNKGNFPGRFSGRQFSNSRSEMNVSTLELGDSALYLCASSPISAGVLFFGPGTRLTVL.

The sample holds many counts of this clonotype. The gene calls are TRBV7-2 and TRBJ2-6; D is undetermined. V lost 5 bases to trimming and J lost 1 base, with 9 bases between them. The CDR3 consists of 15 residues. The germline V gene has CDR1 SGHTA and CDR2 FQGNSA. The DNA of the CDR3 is TGTGCCAGCAGCCCCCTCGTATCTGGGGCCAACGTCCTGACTTTC. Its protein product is CASSPLVSGANVLTF.

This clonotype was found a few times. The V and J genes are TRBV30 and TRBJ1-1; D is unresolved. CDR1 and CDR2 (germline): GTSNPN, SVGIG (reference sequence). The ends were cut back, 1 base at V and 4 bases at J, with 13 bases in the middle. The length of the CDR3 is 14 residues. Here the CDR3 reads CAWSGNLGGTEAFF. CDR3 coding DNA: TGTGCCTGGAGTGGCAACTTAGGCGGCACTGAAGCTTTCTTT. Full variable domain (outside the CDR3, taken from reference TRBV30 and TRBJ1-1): SQTIHQWPATLVQPVGSPLSLECTVEGTSNPNLYWYRQAAGRGLQLLFYSVGIGQISSEVPQNLSASRPQDRQFILSSKKLLLSDSGFYLCAWSGNLGGTEAFFGQGTRLTVV.

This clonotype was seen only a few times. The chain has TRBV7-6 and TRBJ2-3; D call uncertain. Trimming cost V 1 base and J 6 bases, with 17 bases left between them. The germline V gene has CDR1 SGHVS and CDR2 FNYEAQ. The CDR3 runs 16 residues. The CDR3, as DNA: TGTGCCAGCAGCTTAGAGAGGCGGTGGCTCGGGGATACGCAGTATTTT. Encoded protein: CASSLERRWLGDTQYF.

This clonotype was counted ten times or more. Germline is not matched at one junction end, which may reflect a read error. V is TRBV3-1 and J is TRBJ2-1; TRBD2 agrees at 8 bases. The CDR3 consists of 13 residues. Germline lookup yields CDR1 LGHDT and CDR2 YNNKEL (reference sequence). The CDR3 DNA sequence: TGTGCCAGCAGCCTGCGTAGCGGGAACCTTCCCGTCTTC. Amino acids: CASSLRSGNLPVF.

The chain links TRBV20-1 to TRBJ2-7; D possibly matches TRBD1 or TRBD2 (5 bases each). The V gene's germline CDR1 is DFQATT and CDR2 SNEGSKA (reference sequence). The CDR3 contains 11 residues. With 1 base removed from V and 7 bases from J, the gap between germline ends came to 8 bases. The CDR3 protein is CSARAGREQYF. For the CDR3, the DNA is TGCAGTGCTAGAGCGGGGCGGGAGCAGTACTTC.

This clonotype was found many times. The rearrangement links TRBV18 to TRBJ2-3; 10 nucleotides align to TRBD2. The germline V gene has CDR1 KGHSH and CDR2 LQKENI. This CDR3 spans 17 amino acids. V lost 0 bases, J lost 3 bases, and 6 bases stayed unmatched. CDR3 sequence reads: CASSPPGLATGTDTQYF. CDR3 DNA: TGTGCCAGCTCACCACCGGGACTAGCGACTGGGACAGATACGCAGTATTTT.

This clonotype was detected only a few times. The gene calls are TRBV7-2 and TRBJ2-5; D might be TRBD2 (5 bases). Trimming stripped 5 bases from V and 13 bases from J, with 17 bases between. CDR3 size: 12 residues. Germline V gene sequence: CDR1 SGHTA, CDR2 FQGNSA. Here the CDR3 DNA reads TGTGCCAGCAGCAGGGAGACATACACTAGGTACTTC. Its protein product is CASSRETYTRYF.

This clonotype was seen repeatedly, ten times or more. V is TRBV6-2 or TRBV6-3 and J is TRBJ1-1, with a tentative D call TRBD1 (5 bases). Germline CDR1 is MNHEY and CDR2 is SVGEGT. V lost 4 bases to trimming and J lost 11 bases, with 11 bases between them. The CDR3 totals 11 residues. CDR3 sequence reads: CASSLGLRAFF. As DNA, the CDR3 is TGTGCCAGCAGTTTGGGACTGCGGGCTTTCTTT.